The present T cell receptor (beta chain) was sequenced within a study of blood T cell repertoires in COVID-19. Study at large: Italy, Spain and the United States were the sources of the convalescent and acute COVID-19 samples.

Only in-frame clones appear in the TCRdb table, and some are missing; sequencing was by immunoSEQ multiplex PCR. Of some 200,000 clones listed, around 80% are singletons. This CDR3 is built from 17 residues. Looked up from germline, CDR1 is SEHNR and CDR2 is FQNEAQ (reference sequence). V was shortened by 3 bases and J by 1 base, with 16 bases between the two germline ends. The material sequenced was peripheral blood. The chain links TRBV7-9 to TRBJ2-1, with D possibly TRBD1 on 6 matching bases. The origin of this receptor is a woman aged 55-69 years who had recovered from COVID-19. For the CDR3, the DNA is TGTGCCAGCAGCTTGGGAACAGGGACGAGGTCCTACAATGAGCAGTTCTTC. This gives the protein CASSLGTGTRSYNEQFF.